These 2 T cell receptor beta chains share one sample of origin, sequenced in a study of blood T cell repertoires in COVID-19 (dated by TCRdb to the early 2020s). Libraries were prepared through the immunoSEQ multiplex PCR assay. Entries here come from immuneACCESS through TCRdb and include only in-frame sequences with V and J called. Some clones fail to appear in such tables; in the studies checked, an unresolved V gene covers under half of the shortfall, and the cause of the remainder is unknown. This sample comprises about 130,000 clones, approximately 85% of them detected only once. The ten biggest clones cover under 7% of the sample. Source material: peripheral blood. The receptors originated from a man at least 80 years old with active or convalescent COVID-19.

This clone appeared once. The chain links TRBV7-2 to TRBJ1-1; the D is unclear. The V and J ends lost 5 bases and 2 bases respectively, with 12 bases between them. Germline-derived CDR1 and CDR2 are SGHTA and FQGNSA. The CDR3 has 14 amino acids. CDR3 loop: CASSISTGNTEAFF. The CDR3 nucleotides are TGTGCCAGCAGCATTTCGACGGGAAACACTGAAGCTTTCTTT.

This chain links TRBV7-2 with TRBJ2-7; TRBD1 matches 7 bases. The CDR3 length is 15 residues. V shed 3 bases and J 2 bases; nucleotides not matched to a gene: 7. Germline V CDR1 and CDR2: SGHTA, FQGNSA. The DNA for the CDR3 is TGTGCCAGCAGCTTTTCAGGGGGTAGGGCCTACGAGCAGTACTTC. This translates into CASSFSGGRAYEQYF.